The 18 T cell receptor beta chains in this list originate from one sample, sequenced in a study of tumor-infiltrating lymphocytes in localized non-small cell lung cancer. Profiled with immunoSEQ multiplex PCR; TCRdb holds only in-frame clones, not every one. The sample consists of 10,000 to 15,000 clones, 65% to 85% of them appearing once. What was sequenced was lung tumor tissue. The receptors stem from a human donor with non-small cell lung cancer.

V and J are TRBV29-1 and TRBJ2-1, with 10 bases lining up with TRBD1. V was clipped by 6 bases and J by 13 bases; unmatched bases: 18. Germline values: CDR1 SQVTM, CDR2 ANQGSEA. The CDR3 is 15 amino acids. The CDR3 DNA reads as TGCAGCGTCTACGGTGCCGGGACAGGGGTTGTGGAACAGTTCTTC. Its protein product is CSVYGAGTGVVEQFF.

This clone was seen a handful of times. The rearrangement joins TRBV7-2 to TRBJ2-7; TRBD2 aligns across 7 bases. The CDR3 is 13 amino acids. Germline trimming cut 6 bases from V and 4 bases from J; bases unmatched to any gene: 6. Germline V gene sequence: CDR1 SGHTA, CDR2 FQGNSA. The CDR3 sequence: CASSSGGGYEQYF. CDR3 DNA sequence: TGTGCCAGCAGTTCGGGGGGAGGGTACGAGCAGTACTTC.

The chain links TRBV6-6 to TRBJ1-2, with 8 bases matching TRBD1. The V gene end was trimmed by 5 bases and the J gene end by 2 bases; junction bases not matched to a gene: 4. Germline V gene data show CDR1 as MNHNY and CDR2 as SVGAGI (reference sequence). This CDR3 has 14 amino acids. DNA of the CDR3: TGTGCCAGCAGTGACAGGGGTGGAAACTATGGCTACACCTTC. It specifies CASSDRGGNYGYTF.

This clone came up a few times. The V and J genes are TRBV5-1 and TRBJ2-7, with TRBD1 as a possible D gene (8 bases). The length of the CDR3 is 12 residues. Germline-derived CDR1 and CDR2 are SGHRS and YFSETQ. Trimming cost V 4 bases and J 6 bases, with 11 bases left between them. The CDR3 region has the DNA TGCGCCAGCAGCACAGGGGGGGGCGAGCAGTACTTC. Amino acids: CASSTGGGEQYF. Full variable domain (rest looked up from reference TRBV5-1 and TRBJ2-7): KAGVTQTPRYLIKTRGQQVTLSCSPISGHRSVSWYQQTPGQGLQFLFEYFSETQRNKGNFPGRFSGRQFSNSRSEMNVSTLELGDSALYLCASSTGGGEQYFGPGTRLTVT.

V is TRBV11-3 and J is TRBJ2-7; D gene ambiguous. Between the trimmed V and J ends, which lost 0 bases and 3 bases, there was a span of 6 bases. The CDR3 is made up of 13 amino acids. Germline CDR1 SGHNT, CDR2 YENEEA. CDR3 sequence reads: CASSLEGFYEQYF. CDR3 nucleotides: TGTGCCAGCAGCTTAGAGGGCTTCTACGAGCAGTACTTC.

The gene calls are TRBV4-1 and TRBJ2-7; TRBD1 matches at 11 bases. Trimming took 4 bases from V and 1 from J; bases not matched to a gene: 6. Germline V gene data show CDR1 as MGHRA and CDR2 as YSYEKL. The CDR3 runs 16 residues. In DNA form, the CDR3 reads TGCGCCAGCAGCCTCAGGACAGGGGGCGCGTCCTACGAGCAGTACTTC. This translates into CASSLRTGGASYEQYF.

J is TRBJ1-3 and V is TRBV4-3; D gene unclear. The V end lost 0 bases, the J end lost 7 bases, and 13 bases lay between the germline ends. The CDR3 runs to 15 residues. The germline CDR1 and CDR2 sequences are LGHNA and YSLEER. In DNA form, the CDR3 reads TGCGCCAGCAGCCAAGATCCATCCGGGTCGAACACCATATATTTT. This sequence encodes CASSQDPSGSNTIYF.

The gene calls are TRBV19 and TRBJ1-4, with TRBD1 identical over 8 bases. The CDR3 runs 14 residues. J lost 5 bases, V lost 4 bases, and 3 bases had no gene match. Germline assignment: CDR1 LNHDA and CDR2 SQIVND (reference sequence). CDR3 loop: CASSTQGGNEKLFF. The DNA for the CDR3 is TGTGCCAGTAGTACACAGGGGGGGAATGAAAAACTGTTTTTT.

The rearrangement uses TRBV7-9 and TRBJ1-2; 10 bases match TRBD1. Germline CDR1 and CDR2: SEHNR and FQNEAQ (reference sequence). The junction had 7 bases not matched to a gene; V was cut back by 3 bases and J by 9 bases. This CDR3 spans 14 amino acids. The CDR3 DNA follows: TGTGCCAGCAGCTTGGCCGGGACAGGGGAAAGCTACACCTTC. The encoded protein is CASSLAGTGESYTF.

The CDR3: CASSEGQGMWDEQYF. CDR3 coding DNA: TGTGCCAGCAGTGAGGGACAGGGTATGTGGGACGAGCAGTACTTC. This chain links TRBV2 with TRBJ2-7, with 9 bases aligning to TRBD1. Germline CDR1 reads SNHLY; CDR2 reads FYNNEI. The CDR3 loop spans 15 amino acids. The V and J ends lost 3 bases and 5 bases, in that order; junction bases with no gene match: 8.

The rearrangement uses TRBV7-9 and TRBJ2-2, with unresolved D. Between the trimmed V and J ends, which lost 1 base and 3 bases, there was a span of 9 bases. The CDR3 runs to 15 residues. The germline CDR1 and CDR2 sequences are SEHNR and FQNEAQ (reference sequence). The CDR3 sequence is CASSLVTGDTGELFF. For the CDR3, the DNA is TGTGCCAGCAGCTTAGTAACTGGGGACACCGGGGAGCTGTTTTTT.

This sequence joins TRBV14 and TRBJ1-6, with unresolved D. This CDR3 spans 13 amino acids. Per the germline V gene, CDR1 is SGHDN and CDR2 is FVKESK. The V end was cut by 1 base, the J end by 7 bases, with 5 bases between. CDR3 nucleotides: TGTGCCAGCAGCCAAGTTCGGAATTCACCCCTCCACTTT. Encoded protein: CASSQVRNSPLHF.

The J gene is TRBJ1-2, the V gene TRBV9; no clear D. The CDR3 loop spans 15 amino acids. CDR1 SGDLS and CDR2 YYNGEE come from the germline V gene. V shed 0 bases and J shed 5 bases, with 14 bases lying between them. The CDR3 DNA sequence: TGTGCCAGCAGCGTAGCTACCCAACTGCGATATGGCTACACCTTC. The encoded protein is CASSVATQLRYGYTF.

The rearrangement links TRBV9 to TRBJ2-7; possible D gene TRBD1, 5 bases. CDR3 length equals 15 residues. Germline V gene data show CDR1 as SGDLS and CDR2 as YYNGEE. Trimming took 0 bases from V and 3 from J, leaving 13 bases between them. In DNA, the CDR3 is TGTGCCAGCAGCGTAGAGGGCCAGGGCCTCTACGAGCAGTACTTC. Amino acids: CASSVEGQGLYEQYF.

This chain joins TRBV4-1 and TRBJ1-2; TRBD1 agrees at 11 bases. CDR1 is MGHRA and CDR2 is YSYEKL in the germline V gene. The ends lost 4 bases at V and 6 bases at J; junction bases unmatched: 7. The CDR3 length is 15 residues. In DNA, the CDR3 is TGCGCCAGCAGCCCAGGGACAGGGGGAAACCATGGCTACACCTTC. Translated, it gives CASSPGTGGNHGYTF.

J is TRBJ2-1 and V is TRBV10-3, with a weak D call TRBD2 (5 bases). Germline CDR1 and CDR2: ENHRY and SYGVKD. Trimming pared 4 bases from V and 0 bases from J, leaving 10 bases between. CDR3 size: 15 residues. CDR3 in DNA: TGTGCCATCAGTGGGACTTTCAGCTCCTACAATGAGCAGTTCTTC. Amino acids: CAISGTFSSYNEQFF.

This chain uses TRBV29-1 with TRBJ2-1; TRBD2 agrees at 9 bases. Germline-derived CDR1 and CDR2 are SQVTM and ANQGSEA. The CDR3 sequence is 13 residues long. Unmatched junction bases numbered 6, after V lost 8 bases and J lost 4 bases. In nucleotides, the CDR3 is TGCAGCCCGGCGGGGGGGCCTTACAATGAGCAGTTCTTC. Translated: CSPAGGPYNEQFF.

The chain links TRBV9 to TRBJ2-1; 7 positions match TRBD2. The CDR3 is made up of 15 amino acids. Germline CDR1 and CDR2: SGDLS and YYNGEE. V dropped 1 base and J dropped 0; count of bases not matched to a gene: 1. The DNA for the CDR3 is TGTGCCAGCAGCGTACGGGGGGACTCCTACAATGAGCAGTTCTTC. Translation gives CASSVRGDSYNEQFF.